This TCR beta chain was sequenced in a study of T cell changes during pregnancy in multiple sclerosis. Repertoires were generated with immunoSEQ multiplex PCR, while TCRdb's copy carries only in-frame clones and drops some. The table includes nearly 110,000 clones, around 92% detected once. The sample holds one count of this clone. V shed 8 bases and J shed 2 bases, with 12 bases lying between them. From germline, CDR1 is LNHDA and CDR2 SQIVND (reference sequence). The CDR3 is made up of 13 amino acids. This TCR came from a female donor in good health, enrolled as a control in a pregnancy study. Specimen: peripheral blood, collected in the third trimester of pregnancy. The chain has TRBV19 and TRBJ2-5, with D tentatively TRBD1 (7 bases). In DNA form, the CDR3 reads TGTGCCAGTGGGCGGGACAGACAAGAGACCCAGTACTTC. This sequence encodes CASGRDRQETQYF. Full variable domain (remainder filled in from reference TRBV19 and TRBJ2-5): DGGITQSPKYLFRKEGQNVTLSCEQNLNHDAMYWYRQDPGQGLRLIYYSQIVNDFQKGDIAEGYSVSREKKESFPLTVTSAQKNPTAFYLCASGRDRQETQYFGPGTRLLVL.